Reported below is one TCR beta chain. Its antigen is unknown. No clone much larger than this one lies a single base away; base qualities are absent. TCRbeta CDR3 regions were amplified from genomic DNA by means of the immunoSEQ Assay, a bias-controlled multiplex PCR. The source study handled its data this way. The number of nucleated cells in each sample was estimated from the amplification of reference gene primers within the assay. To quantify the absolute abundance of each unique TCRbeta CDR3 rearrangement, sequence reads were collapsed and filtered. For each sample, productive Simpson clonality was calculated as the square root of Simpson's diversity index across productive rearrangements. Imported from immuneACCESS, the table was reduced by TCRdb to in-frame sequences with V and J called. These copies leave out some clones; in studies compared against another copy, an unresolved V gene accounts for under half, and the cause of the remainder is not known. That table is the source of V, J and clone size, and D and trimming were worked out from the DNA. In all, the sample holds about 210,000 clones, and 86% of those were seen once. Clones ranked in the top ten supply around 0.76% of the sample.

The source of the sample is a study of blood T cell repertoires in COVID-19 (dated by TCRdb to about 2020). Background for the entire study: Samples covering the acute and convalescent phases of COVID-19 were provided by collaborators in the United States, Italy and Spain. Sample metadata almost always included a de-identified subject ID, COVID-19 status, age in years and sex. The samples were drawn from two sources: the first 160 participants of the ongoing ImmuneRACE study, and 1,254 subjects contributed by 6 global collaborators. The prospective study material was composed of cDNA or gDNA derived from T cells, B-cell-depleted T cells, or PBMCs. The repertoires were released in a freely available public database intended as a resource for research on the immune response to SARS-CoV-2. Where available, HLA class I and class II types were obtained from metadata supplied by the sample provider rather than from assay-based typing. The dataset comprised deeply sampled blood TCRbeta repertoires from subjects exposed to, actively infected with, or recovered from COVID-19.

From a lookup of the germline V gene (reference sequence), CDR1 and CDR2 are SEHNR and FQNEAQ. The CDR3 goes from the cysteine to the phenylalanine over 15 residues. Just CDR3 DNA is preserved here, 45 bases in frame from base 1. At the junction V is shortened by 5 bases and J by 2 bases; bases outside the gene matches: 7. Collaborating institutions collected whole blood in K2EDTA tubes following their own protocols. For TCRbeta analysis, collaborators shipped samples in one of three forms: frozen whole blood, isolated PBMCs, or DNA extracted from either of those sample types. Overall study results and their limits: How much clinical and demographic metadata was included differed by source and by participant, and the metadata was provided uncurated.

Input material: peripheral blood. This TCR was recovered from a woman aged 70-85 years with acute or convalescent COVID-19. The chain was built from TRBV7-9 and TRBJ2-7; TRBD1 aligns with 9 central bases. The CDR3 corresponds to CASSLYRQGAYEQYF. The DNA reads as follows: TGTGCCAGCAGCCTTTACCGACAGGGGGCCTACGAGCAGTACTTC.